Listed below are T cell receptor beta chains from one sample, sequenced in a study of blood T cells in healthy people across ages. TCRdb itself ran the 5' RACE reads through MiXCR, one entry per CDR3 protein. The sample yields hundreds of thousands of distinct CDR3 sequences, more than 20% seen once. This same sample was also part of a study on T cells of mothers and their children.

The sample consisted of blood. These receptor sequences come from a boy aged 10-17 years in good health. CDR3s include the opening cysteine and the closing phenylalanine or tryptophan. Each record gives: J gene, clone size, D gene, V gene, CDR3 DNA, CDR3 protein. The D gene is left open where the match is weak. The listing skips clone size in some rows; elsewhere it reads once, few, many or a size class.

j_gene: TRBJ2-5; abundance: few; d_gene: TRBD2; v_gene: TRBV5-1; CDR3nt: TGCGCCAGCAGCTTGGTCGGACTAGCGGATGTGCAGACCCAGTACTTC; CDR3aa: CASSLVGLADVQTQYF
j_gene: TRBJ1-4; abundance: .; d_gene: .; v_gene: TRBV20-1; CDR3nt: TGCAGTGCTAGCGACAGCGATAATTGGAAAAAACTGTTTTTT; CDR3aa: CSASDSDNWKKLFF
j_gene: TRBJ1-4; abundance: few; d_gene: .; v_gene: TRBV4-3; CDR3nt: TGCGCCAGCAGCCCGGACAGATACGGTGAAAAACTGTTTTTT; CDR3aa: CASSPDRYGEKLFF
j_gene: TRBJ2-7; abundance: few; d_gene: .; v_gene: TRBV7-9; CDR3nt: TGTGCCAGCGAGGGGGGGGAGGCCTACGAGCAGTACTTC; CDR3aa: CASEGGEAYEQYF
j_gene: TRBJ2-1; abundance: .; d_gene: TRBD2; v_gene: TRBV7-9; CDR3nt: TGTGCCAGCACGACTAGCGGGAGCATCGATGAGCAGTTCTTC; CDR3aa: CASTTSGSIDEQFF
j_gene: TRBJ2-3; abundance: .; d_gene: TRBD2; v_gene: TRBV15; CDR3nt: TGTGCCACCAGAGAATTTAGCGGGCCGGGATACGTGCAGTATTTT; CDR3aa: CATREFSGPGYVQYF
j_gene: TRBJ2-3; abundance: .; d_gene: .; v_gene: TRBV6-1; CDR3nt: TGTGCCAGCAGTGACGCCGGGCCCACAGATACGCAGTATTTT; CDR3aa: CASSDAGPTDTQYF
j_gene: TRBJ1-3; abundance: .; d_gene: .; v_gene: TRBV7-2; CDR3nt: TGTGCCAGCAGCCCCTTGGGGACCCTCTCTGGAAACACCATATATTTT; CDR3aa: CASSPLGTLSGNTIYF
j_gene: TRBJ1-6; abundance: many; d_gene: .; v_gene: TRBV15; CDR3nt: TGTGCCACCAGCAGAAGGTCATATAATTCACCCCTCCACTTT; CDR3aa: CATSRRSYNSPLHF
j_gene: TRBJ2-3; abundance: few; d_gene: .; v_gene: TRBV3-1; CDR3nt: TGTGCCAGCAGCCAAAGTCCCGCTAGCACAGATACGCAGTATTTT; CDR3aa: CASSQSPASTDTQYF
j_gene: TRBJ2-1; abundance: .; d_gene: .; v_gene: TRBV3-1; CDR3nt: TGTGCCAGCAATAAAAGGGGGGTGGGGTCCTACAATGAGCAGTTCTTC; CDR3aa: CASNKRGVGSYNEQFF
j_gene: TRBJ2-5; abundance: many; d_gene: TRBD2; v_gene: TRBV7-2; CDR3nt: TGTGCCAGCAGCTTAGAGACTAGCGGAATGAAGAGCGAGACCCAGTACTTC; CDR3aa: CASSLETSGMKSETQYF
j_gene: TRBJ1-2; abundance: few; d_gene: .; v_gene: TRBV3-1; CDR3nt: TGTGCCAGCAGCCAACGACCGGGGGCCTATGGCTACACCTTC; CDR3aa: CASSQRPGAYGYTF
j_gene: TRBJ1-5; abundance: .; d_gene: TRBD1; v_gene: TRBV29-1; CDR3nt: TGCAGCGTGCTGACAGGGACGAGCAATCAGCCCCAGCATTTT; CDR3aa: CSVLTGTSNQPQHF
j_gene: TRBJ1-4; abundance: .; d_gene: TRBD1; v_gene: TRBV20-1; CDR3nt: TGCAGTGCGAATCGACAGGGGCAGGAAAAACTGTTTTTT; CDR3aa: CSANRQGQEKLFF
j_gene: TRBJ2-7; abundance: many; d_gene: .; v_gene: TRBV29-1; CDR3nt: TGCAGCGTTGAAGACAGGGATGGCTACGAGCAGTACTTC; CDR3aa: CSVEDRDGYEQYF
j_gene: TRBJ2-1; abundance: few; d_gene: .; v_gene: TRBV7-2; CDR3nt: TGTGCCAGCAGCTTAGGGGCTGGTCCCTACAATGAGCAGTTCTTC; CDR3aa: CASSLGAGPYNEQFF
j_gene: TRBJ1-2; abundance: .; d_gene: .; v_gene: TRBV7-9; CDR3nt: TGTGCCAGCAGCCCCGGGGCAGTTGGCTACACCTTC; CDR3aa: CASSPGAVGYTF
j_gene: TRBJ2-2; abundance: .; d_gene: TRBD2; v_gene: TRBV5-1; CDR3nt: TGCGCCAGCAGGGGATGGAGGACTAGCGGAACCGGGGAGCTGTTTTTT; CDR3aa: CASRGWRTSGTGELFF
j_gene: TRBJ2-5; abundance: .; d_gene: TRBD1; v_gene: TRBV28; CDR3nt: TGTGCCAGCAGTGATAGGACAGGGCGGGAGACCCAGTACTTC; CDR3aa: CASSDRTGRETQYF
j_gene: TRBJ2-7; abundance: .; d_gene: .; v_gene: TRBV15; CDR3nt: TGTGCCACCAGCAGAGATTTGGAGGTTTCCTACGAGCAGTACTTC; CDR3aa: CATSRDLEVSYEQYF
j_gene: TRBJ2-1; abundance: few; d_gene: TRBD1; v_gene: TRBV3-1; CDR3nt: TGTGCCAGCAGCGAAGGGGCCCAGTCCAGGGGGCTCGACTCCTACAATGAGCGGTTCTTC; CDR3aa: CASSEGAQSRGLDSYNERFF
j_gene: TRBJ2-7; abundance: .; d_gene: .; v_gene: TRBV4-3; CDR3nt: TGCGCCAGCAGCCAATGGCCGGGTGGGCAGGGTAACGAGCAGTACTTC; CDR3aa: CASSQWPGGQGNEQYF
j_gene: TRBJ2-5; abundance: .; d_gene: .; v_gene: TRBV6-2/TRBV6-3; CDR3nt: TGTGCCAGCAGATTGCTACTGGGCCCACAAGAGACCCAGTACTTC; CDR3aa: CASRLLLGPQETQYF
j_gene: TRBJ2-7; abundance: few; d_gene: TRBD1; v_gene: TRBV29-1; CDR3nt: TGCAGCGTTGAGGGGTTGGGACAGTCACCATACGGGCAGTACTTC; CDR3aa: CSVEGLGQSPYGQYF
j_gene: TRBJ1-1; abundance: many; d_gene: TRBD1; v_gene: TRBV7-2; CDR3nt: TGTGCCAGCAGCTTAGACAGGGGGCGCACTGAAGCTTTCTTT; CDR3aa: CASSLDRGRTEAFF
j_gene: TRBJ2-7; abundance: .; d_gene: TRBD2; v_gene: TRBV20-1; CDR3nt: TGCAGTCTCTTTAGTAATCCGGGACGGGGGGTCTCCGAGCAGTACTTC; CDR3aa: CSLFSNPGRGVSEQYF
j_gene: TRBJ1-1; abundance: many; d_gene: .; v_gene: TRBV7-9; CDR3nt: TGTGCCAGCAGCTTAGGGGGGGTCACTGAAGCTTTCTTT; CDR3aa: CASSLGGVTEAFF
j_gene: TRBJ2-3; abundance: .; d_gene: .; v_gene: TRBV7-8; CDR3nt: TGTGCCAGCAGCCGGGGACGGGTGGGCACAGATACGCAGTATTTT; CDR3aa: CASSRGRVGTDTQYF
j_gene: TRBJ1-1; abundance: .; d_gene: .; v_gene: TRBV5-1; CDR3nt: TGCGCCAGCACGCAGGGGTTAAACACTGAAGCTTTCTTT; CDR3aa: CASTQGLNTEAFF
j_gene: TRBJ2-1; abundance: .; d_gene: .; v_gene: TRBV19; CDR3nt: TGTGCCAGTAGTATAAGTTTTAGGTACAATGAGCAGTTCTTC; CDR3aa: CASSISFRYNEQFF
j_gene: TRBJ2-6; abundance: many; d_gene: TRBD1; v_gene: TRBV29-1; CDR3nt: TGCAGCGCCCTGACAGGGGCTGGGGCCAACGTCCTGACTTTC; CDR3aa: CSALTGAGANVLTF
j_gene: TRBJ2-6; abundance: few; d_gene: .; v_gene: TRBV4-3; CDR3nt: TGCGCCAGCAGCCAAGAAGGCCAGGGGAGGTCTGGGGCCAACGTCCTGACTTTC; CDR3aa: CASSQEGQGRSGANVLTF
j_gene: TRBJ2-5; abundance: many; d_gene: .; v_gene: TRBV20-1; CDR3nt: TGCAGTGCTAGAGACGGGGGCCCTCAAGAGACCCAGTACTTC; CDR3aa: CSARDGGPQETQYF
j_gene: TRBJ2-3; abundance: .; d_gene: .; v_gene: TRBV7-9; CDR3nt: TGTGCCAGCAGCCGGTCCCAGGGGGATACGCAGTATTTT; CDR3aa: CASSRSQGDTQYF
j_gene: TRBJ2-7; abundance: few; d_gene: TRBD2; v_gene: TRBV4-3; CDR3nt: TGCGCCAGCAGCCAAGATGCGCTTGGAGGGTGGACTAGCGGGGGGCAGTACTTC; CDR3aa: CASSQDALGGWTSGGQYF
j_gene: TRBJ2-7; abundance: .; d_gene: TRBD1; v_gene: TRBV10-3; CDR3nt: TGTGCCATCAGCCAAATACAGGGGGGCTACGGGCAGTACTTC; CDR3aa: CAISQIQGGYGQYF
j_gene: TRBJ2-3; abundance: .; d_gene: TRBD2; v_gene: TRBV20-1; CDR3nt: TGCAGTGCTAGATTTACTAGCGGGGGGGGAGATACGCAGTATTTT; CDR3aa: CSARFTSGGGDTQYF
j_gene: TRBJ1-6; abundance: .; d_gene: TRBD1; v_gene: TRBV7-2; CDR3nt: TGTGCCAGCAGCCCTCGGACAGGGGGTTATGCTAATTCACCCCTCCACTTT; CDR3aa: CASSPRTGGYANSPLHF
j_gene: TRBJ2-1; abundance: .; d_gene: TRBD2; v_gene: TRBV28; CDR3nt: TGTGCCAGCAGTCAGACTAGCGGGGGGAGCTCCTACAATGAGCAGTTCTTC; CDR3aa: CASSQTSGGSSYNEQFF
j_gene: TRBJ2-4; abundance: once; d_gene: .; v_gene: TRBV5-6; CDR3nt: TGTGCCAGCAGCTTGGCTAGCAAAAACATTCAGTACTTC; CDR3aa: CASSLASKNIQYF
j_gene: TRBJ2-7; abundance: few; d_gene: TRBD2; v_gene: TRBV4-3; CDR3nt: TGCGCCAGCAGCCAGGGACTAAGCGGGGGGGCTGTCTACGAGCAGTACTTC; CDR3aa: CASSQGLSGGAVYEQYF
j_gene: TRBJ2-1; abundance: .; d_gene: TRBD1; v_gene: TRBV3-1; CDR3nt: TGTGCCAGCAGCCTCCAGGGGGCGGGTTTCAATGAGCAGTTCTTC; CDR3aa: CASSLQGAGFNEQFF
j_gene: TRBJ2-1; abundance: .; d_gene: .; v_gene: TRBV10-3; CDR3nt: TGCGCCATCAGCAGGGAGGAGTCCTACAATGAGCAGTTCTTC; CDR3aa: CAISREESYNEQFF
j_gene: TRBJ1-2; abundance: few; d_gene: TRBD1; v_gene: TRBV7-9; CDR3nt: TGTGCCAGCAGCTTAGCTGGGCAGGGGGTTAATGGCTACACCTTC; CDR3aa: CASSLAGQGVNGYTF
j_gene: TRBJ2-5; abundance: many; d_gene: .; v_gene: TRBV29-1; CDR3nt: TGCAGCGTTGATGGGGAGACCCAGTACTTC; CDR3aa: CSVDGETQYF
j_gene: TRBJ2-7; abundance: .; d_gene: .; v_gene: TRBV7-9; CDR3nt: TGTGCCAGCAGCTTAGGGCCTAGCGCAAGCTACGAGCAGTACTTC; CDR3aa: CASSLGPSASYEQYF
j_gene: TRBJ2-7; abundance: .; d_gene: TRBD1; v_gene: TRBV6-6; CDR3nt: TGTGCCAGCAGACCGGGACAGGGAATTTCCTACGAGCAGTACTTC; CDR3aa: CASRPGQGISYEQYF
j_gene: TRBJ1-5; abundance: few; d_gene: .; v_gene: TRBV7-2; CDR3nt: TGTGCCAGCAGCTTAGAGTGGGTTGGCAATCAGCCCCAGCATTTT; CDR3aa: CASSLEWVGNQPQHF
j_gene: TRBJ2-5; abundance: .; d_gene: TRBD2; v_gene: TRBV5-6; CDR3nt: TGTGCCAGCAGCTCACGACTAGCGGGGGGGCACGAGACCCAGTACTTC; CDR3aa: CASSSRLAGGHETQYF
j_gene: TRBJ2-1; abundance: few; d_gene: .; v_gene: TRBV7-9; CDR3nt: TGTGCCAGCAGCTCGGACTACCTCTTGGACAATGAGCAGTTCTTC; CDR3aa: CASSSDYLLDNEQFF